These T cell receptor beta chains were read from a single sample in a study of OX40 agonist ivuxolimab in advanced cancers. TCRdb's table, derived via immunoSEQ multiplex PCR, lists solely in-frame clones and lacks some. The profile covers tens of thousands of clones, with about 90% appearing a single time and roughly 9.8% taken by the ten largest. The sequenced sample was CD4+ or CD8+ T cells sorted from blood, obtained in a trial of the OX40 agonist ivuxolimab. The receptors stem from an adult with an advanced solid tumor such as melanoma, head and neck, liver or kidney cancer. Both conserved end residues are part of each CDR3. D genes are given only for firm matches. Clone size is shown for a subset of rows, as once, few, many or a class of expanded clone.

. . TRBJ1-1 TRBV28 TGTGCCAGCAGTTTATCCCCCAGGGGAACTGAAGCTTTCTTT CASSLSPRGTEAFF
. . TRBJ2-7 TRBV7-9 TGTGCCAGCAGCTTAGAGTCCGAGCAGTACTTC CASSLESEQYF
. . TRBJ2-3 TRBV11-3 TGTGCCAGCAGCTTAGTTGGTCAGTTGGATACGCAGTATTTT CASSLVGQLDTQYF
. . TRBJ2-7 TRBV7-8 TGTGCCAGCAGCTTAGAGGGGGGGGCATCCTACGAGCAGTACTTC CASSLEGGASYEQYF
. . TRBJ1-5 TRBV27 TGTGCCAGCAGTTTAGCAGGGGTTAGCAATCAGCCCCAGCATTTT CASSLAGVSNQPQHF
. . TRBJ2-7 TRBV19 TGTGCCAGTAGTATCTTTTATTTGAGGGAGCAGTACTTC CASSIFYLREQYF
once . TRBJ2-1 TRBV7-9 TGTGCCAGCAGCCCCTACGGCGAGCAGTTCTTC CASSPYGEQFF
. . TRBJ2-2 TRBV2 TGTGCCAGCAGTCAGACCTTCGGGCCGAACACCGGGGAGCTGTTTTTT CASSQTFGPNTGELFF
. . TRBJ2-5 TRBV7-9 TGTGCCAGCAGCTTATGGGGGGCGGAGACCCAGTACTTC CASSLWGAETQYF
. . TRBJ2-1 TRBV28 TGTGCCAGCGTCGGGGTAAATGTTTACAATGAGCAGTTCTTC CASVGVNVYNEQFF
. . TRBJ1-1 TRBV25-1 TGTGCCAGCCCGAGGCCGAATATCTGTTTTATCGCCACTGAAGCTTTCTTT CASPRPNICFIATEAFF
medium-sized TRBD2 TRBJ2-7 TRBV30 TGTGCCTTAAGGGCTAGCGGGAGCTCCGAGCAGTACTTC CALRASGSSEQYF
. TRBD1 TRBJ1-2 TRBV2 TGTGCAATCATCGACAGGGTCTATGGCTACACCTTC CAIIDRVYGYTF
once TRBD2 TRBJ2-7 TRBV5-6 TGTGCCAGCAGCGTGCTAGCGGGATACGAGCAGTACTTC CASSVLAGYEQYF
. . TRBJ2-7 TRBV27 TGTGCCACCCACCCCAGGGCAGGATCCTACGAGCAGTACTTC CATHPRAGSYEQYF
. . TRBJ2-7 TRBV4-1 TGCGCCAGCAGCCAAGGGACATCCTACGAGCAGTACTTC CASSQGTSYEQYF
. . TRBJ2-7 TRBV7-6 TGTGCCAGCAGCTTAGAAGTTGGGTCAGCCAGCGACGAGCAGTACTTC CASSLEVGSASDEQYF
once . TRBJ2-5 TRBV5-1 TGCGCCAGCAGCTTGCTCCGGGGCCTCCAAGAGACCCAGTACTTC CASSLLRGLQETQYF
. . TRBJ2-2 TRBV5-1 TGCGCCAGCACCTCCACCGGGGAGCTGTTTTTT CASTSTGELFF
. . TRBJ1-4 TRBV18 TGTGCCAGCTCACCTAGAACGGATAATGAAAAACTGTTTTTT CASSPRTDNEKLFF
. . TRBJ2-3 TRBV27 TGTGCCAGCAGTAATTTCCCAGACTCCACAGATACGCAGTATTTT CASSNFPDSTDTQYF
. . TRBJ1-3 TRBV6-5 TGTGCCAGCAGTCCGGACGGAAACACCATATATTTT CASSPDGNTIYF
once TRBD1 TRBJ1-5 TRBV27 TGTGCCAGCAGTTCGGGGACAGGGTACAATCAGCCCCAGCATTTT CASSSGTGYNQPQHF
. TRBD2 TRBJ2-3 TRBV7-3 TGTGCCAGCAGCCCGGGTACTAGCGCATTAGATACGCAGTATTTT CASSPGTSALDTQYF
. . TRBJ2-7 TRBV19 TGTGCCAGTAGTATACCAGGGCAGGCCTCCTACGAGCAGTACTTC CASSIPGQASYEQYF
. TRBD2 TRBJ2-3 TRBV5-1 TGCGCCAGCAGAGATTTCCTAGCGGGAGGGCAAGTAGATACGCAGTATTTT CASRDFLAGGQVDTQYF
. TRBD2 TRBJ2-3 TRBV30 TGTGCCTGGACTCTGGGAGCGGGAGTCACAGATACGCAGTATTTT CAWTLGAGVTDTQYF
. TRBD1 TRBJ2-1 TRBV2 TGTGCCAGCAGTGGAACAGGGGTGGCGCCTCCCGGGAAATACAATGAGCAGTTCTTC CASSGTGVAPPGKYNEQFF
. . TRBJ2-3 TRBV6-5 TGTGCCAGCAGACGCCCTGGGGTTTCAGATACGCAGTATTTT CASRRPGVSDTQYF
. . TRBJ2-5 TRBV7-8 TGTGCCAGCAGCTTAGGAGGGGGATTGGAGACCCAGTACTTC CASSLGGGLETQYF
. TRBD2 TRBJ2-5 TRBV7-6 TGTGCCAGCAGCTTACGGGTGCGGGAGCGGGGGGGTGAGACCCAGTACTTC CASSLRVRERGGETQYF
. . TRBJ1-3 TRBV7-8 TGTGCCAGCAGCCTCTACGCCGGATACACCATATATTTT CASSLYAGYTIYF
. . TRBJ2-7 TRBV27 TGTGCCAGCAGTTTACGGCGGGCGTACGAGCAGTACTTC CASSLRRAYEQYF
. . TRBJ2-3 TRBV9 TGTGCCAGCAGCCCGGGGACAGATACGCAGTATTTT CASSPGTDTQYF
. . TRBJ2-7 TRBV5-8 TGTGCCAGCAACCCTAGATTTTCCTACGAGCAGTACTTC CASNPRFSYEQYF
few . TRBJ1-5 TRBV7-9 TGTGCCAGCAGCTTAGAGGGACACCTAAATCAGCCCCAGCATTTT CASSLEGHLNQPQHF
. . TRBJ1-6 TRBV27 TGTGCCAGCAGTTTATCTTCCCTGAGCTCCTATAATTCACCCCTCCACTTT CASSLSSLSSYNSPLHF
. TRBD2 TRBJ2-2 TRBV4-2 TGTGCCAGCAGCCAAGATGGTGCCCTAGCGGTCGCCGGGGAGCTGTTTTTT CASSQDGALAVAGELFF